This TCR beta chain is drawn from a study of tumor and adjacent non-tumor tissue in lung cancer. Across the whole study: Patients comprised eleven to twelve adenocarcinoma, a couple of squamous cell carcinoma and 1 small cell lung cancer.

The CDR3 is 13 amino acids. The germline V gene has CDR1 LGHNA and CDR2 YNFKEQ. The template was RNA from unsorted bulk tissue. TCRbeta libraries were built with three rounds of nested PCR, modified from ARM-PCR. One entry per CDR3 protein, called by TCRdb with MiXCR from the multiplex PCR reads. Of 200,000 to 250,000 distinct CDR3 sequences in the sample, 60% to 75% were seen once. General observations from the study: Tumor tissue had significantly higher TCR diversity than normal lung. Shorter survival was associated with higher TCR diversity in tumors.

Details on this clonotype: The antigen is unknown. One base away lies a much larger clone, so this may be a sequencing read error.

This receptor was obtained from a man in his 60s with non-small cell lung cancer. V and J are TRBV4-2 and TRBJ2-7; 7 nucleotides agree with TRBD2. Sequencing was carried out using lung tumor tissue. The CDR3 DNA follows: TGTGTCAGCAGCCGGGACTACTCCTACGAGCAGTACTTC. Amino acid sequence: CVSSRDYSYEQYF.